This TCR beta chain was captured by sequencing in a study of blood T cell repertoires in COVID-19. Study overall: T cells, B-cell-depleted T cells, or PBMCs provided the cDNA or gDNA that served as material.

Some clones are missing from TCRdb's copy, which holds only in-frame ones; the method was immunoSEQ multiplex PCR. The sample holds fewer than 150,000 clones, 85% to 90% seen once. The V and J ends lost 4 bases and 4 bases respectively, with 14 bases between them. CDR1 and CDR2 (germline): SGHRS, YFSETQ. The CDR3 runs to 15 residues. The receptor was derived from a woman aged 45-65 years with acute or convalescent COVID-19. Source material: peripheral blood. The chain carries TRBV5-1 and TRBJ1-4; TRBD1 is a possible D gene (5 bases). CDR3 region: CASSREGVFNEKLFF. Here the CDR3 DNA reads TGCGCCAGCAGCAGAGAAGGGGTTTTTAATGAAAAACTGTTTTTT.